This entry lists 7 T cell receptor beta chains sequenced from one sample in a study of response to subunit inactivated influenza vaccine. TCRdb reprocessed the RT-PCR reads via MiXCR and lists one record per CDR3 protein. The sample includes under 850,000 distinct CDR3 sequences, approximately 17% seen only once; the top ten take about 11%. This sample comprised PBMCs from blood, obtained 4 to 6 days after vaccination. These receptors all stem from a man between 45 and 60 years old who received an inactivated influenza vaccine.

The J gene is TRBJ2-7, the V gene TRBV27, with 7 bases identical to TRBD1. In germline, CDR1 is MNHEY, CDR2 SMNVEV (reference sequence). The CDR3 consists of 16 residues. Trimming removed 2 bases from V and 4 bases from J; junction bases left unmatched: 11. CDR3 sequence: CASSLRQGDLRYEQYF. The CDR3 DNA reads TGTGCCAGCAGTTTACGGCAGGGGGACCTTAGGTACGAGCAGTACTTC.

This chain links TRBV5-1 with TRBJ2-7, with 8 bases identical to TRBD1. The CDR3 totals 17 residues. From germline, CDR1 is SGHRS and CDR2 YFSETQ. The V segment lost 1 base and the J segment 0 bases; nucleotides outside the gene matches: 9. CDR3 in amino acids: CASSLKRQGIGSYEQYF. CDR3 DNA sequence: TGCGCCAGCAGCTTGAAACGACAGGGGATCGGCTCCTACGAGCAGTACTTC.

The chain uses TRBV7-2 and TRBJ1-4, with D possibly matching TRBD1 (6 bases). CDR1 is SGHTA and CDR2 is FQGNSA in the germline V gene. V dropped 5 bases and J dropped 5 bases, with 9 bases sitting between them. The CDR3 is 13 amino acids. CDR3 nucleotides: TGTGCCAGCAGCAGGGGGGCGAATGAAAAACTGTTTTTT. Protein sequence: CASSRGANEKLFF.

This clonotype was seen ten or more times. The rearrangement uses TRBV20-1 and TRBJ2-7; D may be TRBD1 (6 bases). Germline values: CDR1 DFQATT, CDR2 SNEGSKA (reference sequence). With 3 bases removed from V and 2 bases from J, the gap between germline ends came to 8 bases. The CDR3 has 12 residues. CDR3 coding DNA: TGCAGTGCTAGTCGACAGGCCTACGAGCAGTACTTC. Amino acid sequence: CSASRQAYEQYF.

The CDR3 sequence: CASSLGDMASRELFF. CDR3 nucleotides: TGCGCCAGCAGCTTGGGTGACATGGCTTCCCGGGAGCTGTTTTTT. V is TRBV5-1 and J is TRBJ2-2; D uncertain. Germline V gene sequence: CDR1 SGHRS, CDR2 YFSETQ. The CDR3 totals 15 residues. Trimming took 0 bases from V and 9 from J, leaving 15 bases between them. The variable domain in full, with the rest retrieved from reference TRBV5-1 and TRBJ2-2, is KAGVTQTPRYLIKTRGQQVTLSCSPISGHRSVSWYQQTPGQGLQFLFEYFSETQRNKGNFPGRFSGRQFSNSRSEMNVSTLELGDSALYLCASSLGDMASRELFFGEGSRLTVL.

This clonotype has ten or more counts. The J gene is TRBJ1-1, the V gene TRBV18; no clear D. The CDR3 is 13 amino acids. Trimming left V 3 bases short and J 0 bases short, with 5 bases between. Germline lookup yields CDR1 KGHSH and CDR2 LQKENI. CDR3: CASSPNMNTEAFF. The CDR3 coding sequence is TGTGCCAGCTCACCGAATATGAACACTGAAGCTTTCTTT.

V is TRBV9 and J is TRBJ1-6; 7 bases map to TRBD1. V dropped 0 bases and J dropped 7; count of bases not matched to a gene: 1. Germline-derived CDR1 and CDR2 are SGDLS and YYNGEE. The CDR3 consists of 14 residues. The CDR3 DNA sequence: TGTGCCAGCAGCGTAGAACAGGGGAATTCACCCCTCCACTTT. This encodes CASSVEQGNSPLHF.